This TCR beta chain was sequenced during a study of shared clonotypes between healthy human individuals. Background on the study: The cohort had two women and a few men, ages 18 to 49.

In regard to this clone: Its target is not known.

Study-level points and caveats: Only blood underwent sampling, and tissue repertoires likely differ.

The CDR3 contains 15 residues. Per the germline V gene, CDR1 is SGHVS and CDR2 is FNYEAQ. The germline V and J ends were trimmed by 5 bases and 4 bases, with 14 bases remaining between them. Cells designated naive CD8 were CD45RO-negative and were positively selected for CCR7, with terminally differentiated effector memory CD45RA+ cells excluded. A 200 ng quantity of DNA, roughly 30,000 T cell genomes, went into the sorted-subset replicate PCRs. Measured with immunoSEQ multiplex PCR; TCRdb has only the in-frame clones, and not every one. Of roughly 2,000,000 clones in the sample, about 94% are singletons; the top ten hold 1% to 1.5%.

The source is a man aged 18 to 29 in good health. The V call is TRBV7-6, the J call TRBJ2-2; maybe TRBD1 (5 bases). Sequencing input: naive CD8+ T cells sorted from blood. This CDR3 reads CASSPGQGGTGELFF. CDR3 coding DNA: TGTGCCAGCAGCCCCGGGCAGGGCGGCACCGGGGAGCTGTTTTTT. The complete variable domain, with remaining parts taken from reference TRBV7-6 and TRBJ2-2, reads GAGVSQSPRYKVTKRGQDVALRCDPISGHVSLYWYRQALGQGPEFLTYFNYEAQQDKSGLPNDRFSAERPEGSISTLTIQRTEQRDSAMYRCASSPGQGGTGELFFGEGSRLTVL.